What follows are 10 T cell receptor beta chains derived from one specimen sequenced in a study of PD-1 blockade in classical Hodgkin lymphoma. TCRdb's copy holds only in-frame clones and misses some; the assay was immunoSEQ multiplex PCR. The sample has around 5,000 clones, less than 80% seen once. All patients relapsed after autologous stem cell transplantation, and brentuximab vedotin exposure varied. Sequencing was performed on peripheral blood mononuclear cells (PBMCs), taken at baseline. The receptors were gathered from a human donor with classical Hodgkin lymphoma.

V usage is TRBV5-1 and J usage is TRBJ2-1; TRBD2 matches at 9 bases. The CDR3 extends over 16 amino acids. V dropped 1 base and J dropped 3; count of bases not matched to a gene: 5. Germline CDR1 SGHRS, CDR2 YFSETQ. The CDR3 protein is CASSLRASGNYNEQFF. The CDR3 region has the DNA TGCGCCAGCAGCTTGAGGGCTAGCGGGAACTACAATGAGCAGTTCTTC.

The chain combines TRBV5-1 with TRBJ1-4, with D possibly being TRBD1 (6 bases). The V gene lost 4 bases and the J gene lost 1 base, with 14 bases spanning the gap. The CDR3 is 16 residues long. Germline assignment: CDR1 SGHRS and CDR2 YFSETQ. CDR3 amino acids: CASSDWGGRTNEKLFF. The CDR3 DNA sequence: TGCGCCAGCAGCGACTGGGGGGGGCGAACTAATGAAAAACTGTTTTTT.

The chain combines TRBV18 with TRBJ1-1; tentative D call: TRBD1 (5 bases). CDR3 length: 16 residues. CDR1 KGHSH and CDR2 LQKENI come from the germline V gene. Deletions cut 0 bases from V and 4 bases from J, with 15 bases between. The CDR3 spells CASSPPGPTQATEAFF. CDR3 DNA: TGTGCCAGCTCACCACCGGGACCTACGCAGGCCACTGAAGCTTTCTTT.

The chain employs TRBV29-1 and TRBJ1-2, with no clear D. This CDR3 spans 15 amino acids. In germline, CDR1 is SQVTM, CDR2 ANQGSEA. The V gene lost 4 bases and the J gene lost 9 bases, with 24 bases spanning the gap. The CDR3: CSVGQLYGGFGRYTF. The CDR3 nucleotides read TGCAGCGTTGGCCAGCTCTATGGAGGGTTCGGGCGCTACACCTTC.

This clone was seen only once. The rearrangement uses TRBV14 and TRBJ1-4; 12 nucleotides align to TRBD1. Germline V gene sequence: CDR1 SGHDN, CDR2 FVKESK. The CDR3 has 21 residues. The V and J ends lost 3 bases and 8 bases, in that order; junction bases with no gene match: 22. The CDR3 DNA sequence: TGTGCCAGCAGCCACGGGGAAAAGGGACAGGGGGCGATTAAGCTTAGGGAAAAACTGTTTTTT. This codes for CASSHGEKGQGAIKLREKLFF.

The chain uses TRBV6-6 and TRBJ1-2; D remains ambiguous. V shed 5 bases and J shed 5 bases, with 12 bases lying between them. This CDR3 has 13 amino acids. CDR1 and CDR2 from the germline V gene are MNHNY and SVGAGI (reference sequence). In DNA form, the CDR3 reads TGTGCCAGCAGTAAGATGGTGAGGTATGGCTACACCTTC. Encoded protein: CASSKMVRYGYTF.

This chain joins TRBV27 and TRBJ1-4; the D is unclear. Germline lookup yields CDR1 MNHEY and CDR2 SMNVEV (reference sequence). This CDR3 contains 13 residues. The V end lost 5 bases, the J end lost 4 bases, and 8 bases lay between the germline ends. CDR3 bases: TGTGCCAGCAGTGAGTTCGTTAATGAAAAACTGTTTTTT. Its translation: CASSEFVNEKLFF. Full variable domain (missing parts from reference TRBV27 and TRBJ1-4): EAQVTQNPRYLITVTGKKLTVTCSQNMNHEYMSWYRQDPGLGLRQIYYSMNVEVTDKGDVPEGYKVSRKEKRNFPLILESPSPNQTSLYFCASSEFVNEKLFFGSGTQLSVL.

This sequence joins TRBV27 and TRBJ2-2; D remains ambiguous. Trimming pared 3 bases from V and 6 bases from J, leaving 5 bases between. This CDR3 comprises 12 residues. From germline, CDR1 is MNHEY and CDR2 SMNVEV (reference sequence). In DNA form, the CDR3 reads TGTGCCAGCAGTTTTGTAGCCGGGGAGCTGTTTTTT. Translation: CASSFVAGELFF.

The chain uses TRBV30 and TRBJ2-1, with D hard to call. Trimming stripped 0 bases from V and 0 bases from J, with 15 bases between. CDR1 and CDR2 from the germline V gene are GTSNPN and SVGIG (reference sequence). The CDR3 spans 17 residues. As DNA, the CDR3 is TGTGCCTGGAGTGTTCTCCCCACGCCGAGCTCCTACAATGAGCAGTTCTTC. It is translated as CAWSVLPTPSSYNEQFF.

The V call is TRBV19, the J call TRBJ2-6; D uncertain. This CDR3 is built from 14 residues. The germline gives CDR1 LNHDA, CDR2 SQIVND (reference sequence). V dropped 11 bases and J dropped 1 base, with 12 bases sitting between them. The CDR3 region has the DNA TGTGCCGGTAAACAGAGTTCTGGGGCCAACGTCCTGACTTTC. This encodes CAGKQSSGANVLTF.